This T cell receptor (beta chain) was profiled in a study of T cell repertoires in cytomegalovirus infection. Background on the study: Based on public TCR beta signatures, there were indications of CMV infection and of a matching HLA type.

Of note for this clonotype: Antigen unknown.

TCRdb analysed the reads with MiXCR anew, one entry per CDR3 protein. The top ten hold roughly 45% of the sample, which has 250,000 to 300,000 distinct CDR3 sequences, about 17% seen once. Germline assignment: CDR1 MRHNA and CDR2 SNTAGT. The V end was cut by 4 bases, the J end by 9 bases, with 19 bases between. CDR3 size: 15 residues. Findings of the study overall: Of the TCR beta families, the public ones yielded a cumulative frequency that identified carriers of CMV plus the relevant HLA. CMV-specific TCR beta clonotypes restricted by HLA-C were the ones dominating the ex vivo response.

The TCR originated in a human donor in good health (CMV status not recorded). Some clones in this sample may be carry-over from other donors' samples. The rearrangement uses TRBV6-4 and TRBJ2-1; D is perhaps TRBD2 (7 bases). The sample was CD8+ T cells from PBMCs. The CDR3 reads CASSGGGTGGFEQFF. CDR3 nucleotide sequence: TGTGCCAGCAGTGGCGGTGGAACGGGGGGCTTTGAGCAGTTCTTC.